The clone carrying this TCR beta chain was counted between two and nine times. The antigen remains undetermined. This entry belongs to a study of cytomegalovirus exposure and HLA in healthy donors. The PCR had 60 Vbeta and 13 Jbeta primers. TCRdb's copy holds only in-frame clones and misses some; the assay was immunoSEQ multiplex PCR. The table has 55,000 to 70,000 clones, roughly 69% seen once; the top ten hold over 2.5%. General study results and limits: Apart from CMV serostatus, no immune exposure information was available. When presence/absence was analysed, sequencing depth was taken to be roughly uniform across donors. A later analysis linked a missense DCLRE1C variant to TCR beta V- and J-gene trimming. Cytomegalovirus-associated status was assigned to 164 TCR beta chains.

The sequencing sample was made of PBMCs. This TCR was sampled from a woman aged 50 to 60 in good health and CMV-seronegative.

The CDR3 loop is CASSPQLLAGAGYEQYF. The CDR3 DNA sequence: TGTGCCAGCTCACCGCAATTACTAGCGGGAGCTGGATACGAGCAGTACTTC. The chain joins TRBV18 to TRBJ2-7, with 11 bases lining up with TRBD2. Germline trimming cut 3 bases from V and 4 bases from J; bases unmatched to any gene: 11. The CDR3 sequence is 17 residues long. Germline CDR1 KGHSH, CDR2 LQKENI. Filled out from reference TRBV18 and TRBJ2-7, the complete variable domain reads NAGVMQNPRHLVRRRGQEARLRCSPMKGHSHVYWYRQLPEEGLKFMVYLQKENIIDESGMPKERFSAEFPKEGPSILRIQQVVRGDSAAYFCASSPQLLAGAGYEQYFGPGTRLTVT.